This T cell receptor beta chain was captured by sequencing in a study of molecular identifiers for immune sequencing clone quantification. Study findings and constraints: Under 1% of molecules in naive cells, but over 97% of effector molecules, belonged to clones above 20 RNA copies. Identical TCR molecules can share a barcode, and this sharing could underestimate highly expanded clone sizes.

This clonotype came up a few times. As yet, its antigen is unknown. Sorting recovered naive CD8 T cells on a CD8+CD4-CCR7+CD45RA+ profile. As previously described, bulk TCR libraries were made using listed TCR primers. TCRdb called the PCR reads again in MiXCR, with one record for every CDR3 protein. This sample has over 65,000 distinct CDR3 sequences, with approximately 25% found just once. V was clipped by 5 bases and J by 4 bases; unmatched bases: 5. CDR1 is WSHSY and CDR2 is SAAADI in the germline V gene. The CDR3 extends over 13 amino acids. Sequenced sample: naive CD8+ T cells from blood, with Jurkat cell RNA spiked in. Subset in this sample: FACS-sorted CD8+CD4-CCR7+CD45RA+ naive T cells. The sequence derives from a human donor in good health. Some libraries in this study had Jurkat cell RNA spiked in. The chain recombines TRBV10-2 with TRBJ2-7; TRBD1 matches 7 bases. CDR3 in DNA: TGCGCCAGCAGTACAGGGGTGTGGTACGAGCAGTACTTC. Its protein product is CASSTGVWYEQYF.